This record covers a single T cell receptor (beta chain). The sample comes from a study of T-cell memory formation after mild COVID-19. TCRdb redid the calling of the 5' RACE reads with MiXCR, one entry per CDR3 protein. The table has roughly 130,000 distinct CDR3 sequences, 15% to 20% seen once; the top ten hold around 14%. The source material was PBMCs or a T cell subset sorted from them (not recorded which). The clonotype comes from an adult woman who had mild COVID-19 (a few samples of this study predate the infection). Cell type and time point are not known.

Here the CDR3 reads CAISGAYEQYF. CDR3 nucleotide sequence: TGTGCCATCTCAGGGGCCTACGAGCAGTACTTC. The chain carries TRBV10-3 and TRBJ2-7; weak D call: TRBD1 (6 bases). Germline CDR1 is ENHRY and CDR2 is SYGVKD. This CDR3 has 11 amino acids. V lost 8 bases to trimming and J lost 2 bases, with 7 bases between them.